This T cell receptor (beta chain) comes out of a study of shared clonotypes between healthy human individuals. From germline, CDR1 is MNHEY and CDR2 SMNVEV (reference sequence). With 8 bases clipped from V and 0 bases from J, the junction kept 17 bases outside the gene matches. The CDR3 consists of 18 residues. Some clones are missing from TCRdb's copy, which holds only in-frame ones; the method was immunoSEQ multiplex PCR. The sample lists around 510,000 clones, roughly 95% occurring once. The sequence was collected from a woman aged 30 to 39 in good health. The gene calls are TRBV27 and TRBJ1-2, with TRBD1 matching 8 bases. The sequenced sample consisted of naive CD4+ T cells sorted from blood. Subset specified: CD45RA+ positively selected. The CDR3 nucleotides read TGTGCCAGCCGACTTTCTCCGGGACAGGACCCCGCTAACTATGGCTACACCTTC. It specifies CASRLSPGQDPANYGYTF.